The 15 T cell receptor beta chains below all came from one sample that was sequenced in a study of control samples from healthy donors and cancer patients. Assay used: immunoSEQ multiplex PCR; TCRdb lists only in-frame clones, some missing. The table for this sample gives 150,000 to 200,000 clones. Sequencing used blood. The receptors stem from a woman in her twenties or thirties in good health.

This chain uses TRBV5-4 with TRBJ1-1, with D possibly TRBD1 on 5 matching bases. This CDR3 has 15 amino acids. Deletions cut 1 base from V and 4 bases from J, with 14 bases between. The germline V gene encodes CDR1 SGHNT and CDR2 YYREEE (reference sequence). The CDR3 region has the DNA TGTGCCAGCAGCTTGATTTGGGGGGAGAGCACTGAAGCTTTCTTT. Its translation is CASSLIWGESTEAFF.

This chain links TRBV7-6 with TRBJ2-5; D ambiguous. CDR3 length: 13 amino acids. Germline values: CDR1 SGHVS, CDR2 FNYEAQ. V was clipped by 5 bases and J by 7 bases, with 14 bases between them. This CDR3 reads CASSPPGPLTQYF. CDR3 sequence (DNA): TGTGCCAGCAGCCCCCCCGGGCCTCTGACCCAGTACTTC.

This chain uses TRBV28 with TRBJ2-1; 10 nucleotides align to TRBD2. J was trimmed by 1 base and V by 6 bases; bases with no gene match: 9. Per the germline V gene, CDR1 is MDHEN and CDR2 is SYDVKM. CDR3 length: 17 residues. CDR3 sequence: CASSISGLARSYNEQFF. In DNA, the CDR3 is TGTGCCAGCAGCATATCGGGACTAGCGAGGTCCTACAATGAGCAGTTCTTC.

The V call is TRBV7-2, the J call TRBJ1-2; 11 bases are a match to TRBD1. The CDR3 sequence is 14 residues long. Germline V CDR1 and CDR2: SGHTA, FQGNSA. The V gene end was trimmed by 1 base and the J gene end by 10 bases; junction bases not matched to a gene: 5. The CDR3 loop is CASSLVGDRGDYTF. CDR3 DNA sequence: TGTGCCAGCAGCTTAGTAGGGGACAGGGGGGACTACACCTTC.

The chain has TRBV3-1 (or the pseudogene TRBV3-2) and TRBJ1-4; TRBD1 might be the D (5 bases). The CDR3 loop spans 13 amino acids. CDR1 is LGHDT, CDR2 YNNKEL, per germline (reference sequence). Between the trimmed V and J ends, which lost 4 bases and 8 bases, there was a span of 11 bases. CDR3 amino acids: CASSRDWGEKLFF. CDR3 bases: TGTGCCAGCAGCCGGGATTGGGGGGAAAAACTGTTTTTT.

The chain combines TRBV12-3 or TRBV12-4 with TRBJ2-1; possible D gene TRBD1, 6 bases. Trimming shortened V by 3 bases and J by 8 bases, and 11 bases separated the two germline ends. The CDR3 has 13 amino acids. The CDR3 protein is CASSFSRGHEQFF. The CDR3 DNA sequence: TGTGCCAGCAGTTTTTCCAGGGGTCATGAGCAGTTCTTC.

CDR3 nucleotide sequence: TGCGCCAGCAGCTTTGGACAATATAATTCACCCCTCCACTTT. Translating it yields CASSFGQYNSPLHF. This chain uses TRBV5-1 with TRBJ1-6; D may be TRBD1 (5 bases). The germline CDR1 and CDR2 sequences are SGHRS and YFSETQ. This CDR3 region has 14 residues. The ends were cut back, 2 bases at V and 4 bases at J, with 7 bases in the middle.

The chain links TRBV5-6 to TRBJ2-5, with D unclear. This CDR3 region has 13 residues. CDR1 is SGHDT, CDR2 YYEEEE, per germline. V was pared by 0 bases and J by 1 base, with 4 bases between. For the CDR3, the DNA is TGTGCCAGCAGCTTGGGAATCCAAGAGACCCAGTACTTC. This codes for CASSLGIQETQYF.

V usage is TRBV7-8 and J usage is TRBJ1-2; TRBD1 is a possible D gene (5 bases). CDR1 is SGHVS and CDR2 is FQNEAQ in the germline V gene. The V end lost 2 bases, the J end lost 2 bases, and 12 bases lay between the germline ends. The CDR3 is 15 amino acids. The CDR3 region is CASSLSPGANYGYTF. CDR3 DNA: TGTGCCAGCAGCTTATCACCCGGGGCGAACTATGGCTACACCTTC.

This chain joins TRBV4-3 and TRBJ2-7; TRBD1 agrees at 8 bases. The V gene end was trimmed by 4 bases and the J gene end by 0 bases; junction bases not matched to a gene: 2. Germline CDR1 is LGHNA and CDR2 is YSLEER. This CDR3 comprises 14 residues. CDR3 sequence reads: CASSRGQDSYEQYF. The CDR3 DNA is TGCGCCAGCAGCCGGGGACAGGACTCCTACGAGCAGTACTTC.

The CDR3 reads CASSLSSREGQPQHF. The CDR3 nucleotides are TGTGCCAGCAGCTTATCATCCAGGGAGGGTCAGCCCCAGCATTTT. The rearrangement links TRBV7-9 to TRBJ1-5, with D maybe TRBD1 (5 bases). Germline V lookup: CDR1 SEHNR, CDR2 FQNEAQ (reference sequence). The CDR3 runs to 15 residues. Trimming stripped 2 bases from V and 6 bases from J, with 14 bases between.

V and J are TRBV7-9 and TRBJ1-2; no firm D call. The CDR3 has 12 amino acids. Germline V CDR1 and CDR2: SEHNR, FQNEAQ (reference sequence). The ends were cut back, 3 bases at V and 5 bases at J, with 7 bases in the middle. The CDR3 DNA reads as TGTGCCAGCAGCTTCGTGTCGTATGGCTACACCTTC. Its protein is CASSFVSYGYTF.

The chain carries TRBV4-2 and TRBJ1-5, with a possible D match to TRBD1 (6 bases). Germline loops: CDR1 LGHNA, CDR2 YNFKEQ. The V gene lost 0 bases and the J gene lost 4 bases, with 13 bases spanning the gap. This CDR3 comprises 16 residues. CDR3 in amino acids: CASSQDHGGGNQPQHF. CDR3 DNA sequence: TGTGCCAGCAGCCAAGATCACGGAGGGGGGAATCAGCCCCAGCATTTT.

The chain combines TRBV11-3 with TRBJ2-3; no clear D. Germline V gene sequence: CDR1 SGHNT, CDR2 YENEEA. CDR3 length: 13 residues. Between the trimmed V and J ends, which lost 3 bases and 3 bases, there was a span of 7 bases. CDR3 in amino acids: CASSLSQTDTQYF. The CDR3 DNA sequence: TGTGCCAGCAGCTTGAGTCAAACAGATACGCAGTATTTT.

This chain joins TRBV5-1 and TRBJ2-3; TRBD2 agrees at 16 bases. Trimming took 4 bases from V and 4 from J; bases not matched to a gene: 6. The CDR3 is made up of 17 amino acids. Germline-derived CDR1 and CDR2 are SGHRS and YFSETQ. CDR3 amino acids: CASSVTGTSGGADTQYF. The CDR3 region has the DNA TGCGCCAGCAGCGTGACCGGGACTAGCGGGGGGGCAGATACGCAGTATTTT.